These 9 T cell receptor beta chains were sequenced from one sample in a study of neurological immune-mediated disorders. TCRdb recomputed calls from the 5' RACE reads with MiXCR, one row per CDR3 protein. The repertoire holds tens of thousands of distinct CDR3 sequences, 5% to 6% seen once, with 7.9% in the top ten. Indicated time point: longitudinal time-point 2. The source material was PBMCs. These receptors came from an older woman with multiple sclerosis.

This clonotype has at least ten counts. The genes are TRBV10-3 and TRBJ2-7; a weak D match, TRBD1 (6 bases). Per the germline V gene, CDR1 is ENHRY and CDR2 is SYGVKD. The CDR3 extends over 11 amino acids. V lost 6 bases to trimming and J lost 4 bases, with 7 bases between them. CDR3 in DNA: TGTGCCATCAGGACAGGATACGAGCAGTACTTC. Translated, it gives CAIRTGYEQYF.

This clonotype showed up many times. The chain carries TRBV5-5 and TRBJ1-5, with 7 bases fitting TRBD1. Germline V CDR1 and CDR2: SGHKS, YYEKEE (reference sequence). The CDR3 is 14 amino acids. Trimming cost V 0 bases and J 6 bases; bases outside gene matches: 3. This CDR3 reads CASSLDTGVQPQHF. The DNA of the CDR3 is TGTGCCAGCAGCTTGGATACAGGGGTTCAGCCCCAGCATTTT.

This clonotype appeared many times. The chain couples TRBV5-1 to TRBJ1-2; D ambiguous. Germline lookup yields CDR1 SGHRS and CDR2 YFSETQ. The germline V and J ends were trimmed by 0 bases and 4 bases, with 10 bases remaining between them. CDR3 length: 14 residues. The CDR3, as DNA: TGCGCCAGCAGCTTGGAATCAGCAGGCTATGGCTACACCTTC. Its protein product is CASSLESAGYGYTF.

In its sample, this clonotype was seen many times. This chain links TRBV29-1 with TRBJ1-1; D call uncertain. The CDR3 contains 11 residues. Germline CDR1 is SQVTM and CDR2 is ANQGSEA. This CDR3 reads CSGYRNTEAFF. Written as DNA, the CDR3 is TGCTCCGGGTACCGGAACACTGAAGCTTTCTTT.

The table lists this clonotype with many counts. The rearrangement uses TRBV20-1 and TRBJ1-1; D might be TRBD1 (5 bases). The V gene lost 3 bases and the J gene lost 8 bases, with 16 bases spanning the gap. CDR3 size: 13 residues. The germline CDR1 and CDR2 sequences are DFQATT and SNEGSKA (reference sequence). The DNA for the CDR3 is TGCAGTGCTAGGGGGGACCGCTTCACCGAAGCTTTCTTT. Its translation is CSARGDRFTEAFF.

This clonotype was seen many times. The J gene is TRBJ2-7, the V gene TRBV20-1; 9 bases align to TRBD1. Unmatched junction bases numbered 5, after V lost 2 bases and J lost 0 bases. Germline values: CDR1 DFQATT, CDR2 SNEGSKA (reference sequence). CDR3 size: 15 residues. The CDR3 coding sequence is TGCAGTGCTAGACCGGACAGGGGTGTCTCCTACGAGCAGTACTTC. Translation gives CSARPDRGVSYEQYF.

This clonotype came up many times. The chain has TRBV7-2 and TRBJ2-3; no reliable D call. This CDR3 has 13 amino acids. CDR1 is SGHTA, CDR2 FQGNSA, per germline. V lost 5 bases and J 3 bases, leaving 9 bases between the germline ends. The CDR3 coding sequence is TGTGCCAGCAGCCCCAGGACGACAGATACGCAGTATTTT. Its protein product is CASSPRTTDTQYF.

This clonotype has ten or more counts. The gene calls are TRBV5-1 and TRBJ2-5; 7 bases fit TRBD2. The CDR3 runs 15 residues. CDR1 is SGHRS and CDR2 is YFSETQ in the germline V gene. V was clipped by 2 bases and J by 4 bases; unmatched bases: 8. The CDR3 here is CASSFQRGPSETQYF. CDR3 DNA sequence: TGCGCCAGCAGCTTCCAGCGGGGCCCGTCAGAGACCCAGTACTTC.

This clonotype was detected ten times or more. CDR3 DNA: TGCAGTGCTAGAGTTGACAGGGAGGCAGAAAACATTCAGTACTTC. This sequence encodes CSARVDREAENIQYF. This chain uses TRBV20-1 with TRBJ2-4, with a weak D call TRBD1 (7 bases). The CDR3 has 15 amino acids. Trimming took off 1 base at V and 5 bases at J, with 15 bases between the two ends. Germline V CDR1 and CDR2: DFQATT, SNEGSKA (reference sequence).